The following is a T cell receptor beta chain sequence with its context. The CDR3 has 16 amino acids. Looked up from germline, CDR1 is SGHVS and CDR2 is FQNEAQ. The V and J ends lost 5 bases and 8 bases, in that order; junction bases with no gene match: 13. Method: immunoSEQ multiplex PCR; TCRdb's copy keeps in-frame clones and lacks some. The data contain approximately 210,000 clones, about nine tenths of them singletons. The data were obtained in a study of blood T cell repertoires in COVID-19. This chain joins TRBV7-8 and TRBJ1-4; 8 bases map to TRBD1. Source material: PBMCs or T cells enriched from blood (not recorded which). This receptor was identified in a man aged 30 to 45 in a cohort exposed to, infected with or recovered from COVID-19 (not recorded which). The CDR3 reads CASSPSPRGQGEKLFF. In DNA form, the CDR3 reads TGTGCCAGCAGCCCTTCTCCCAGGGGGCAAGGAGAAAAACTGTTTTTT.